This T cell receptor beta chain was profiled in a study of T cell clonality in common variable immunodeficiency. Comments on this clone: What it recognizes is unknown. The read ends 3 residues early relative to the CDR3; the germline J gene fills the gap.

Germline CDR1 reads SGHRS; CDR2 reads YFSETQ. Trimming took off 2 bases at V and 4 bases at J, with 11 bases between the two ends. The CDR3 sequence is 14 residues long. Study-level findings and limits: Common variable immunodeficiency TCR beta sequences reportedly had fewer deletions and N-nucleotide insertions.

Assay used: immunoSEQ multiplex PCR; TCRdb lists only in-frame clones, some missing. The sample contains under 40,000 clones, none of them singletons. The V gene is TRBV5-1, the J gene TRBJ2-3, with D hard to call. The source is a human donor with common variable immunodeficiency. Sequenced sample: peripheral blood mononuclear cells. CDR3 bases read: TGCGCCAGCAGCTTAGCAGGAATCGCAGATACG. Its protein product is CASSLAGIADT. The full CDR3 is CASSLAGIADTQYF.